The 10 T cell receptor beta chains below were found in one sample sequenced in a study of T cell changes during pregnancy in multiple sclerosis. Produced via immunoSEQ multiplex PCR; TCRdb's table is partial and in-frame only. The sample records roughly 46,000 clones, 93% being singletons. The sequencing here drew on CD8+ T cells from peripheral blood mononuclear cells, taken after pregnancy. These receptors were obtained from a female donor with multiple sclerosis, enrolled in a pregnancy study.

The chain has TRBV6-1 and TRBJ1-6; TRBD1 matches 7 bases. Germline V CDR1 and CDR2: MNHNS, SASEGT. The CDR3 covers 14 residues. After removal of 3 bases from V and 10 bases from J, the junction contained 6 bases not matched to a gene. The CDR3 DNA is TGTGCCAGCAGTGACACAGGGGCTGGCTCACCCCTCCACTTT. As protein: CASSDTGAGSPLHF.

The chain employs TRBV27 and TRBJ1-1; D is possibly TRBD1 (6 bases). CDR1 is MNHEY, CDR2 SMNVEV, per germline (reference sequence). CDR3 length: 17 amino acids. Trimming removed 0 bases from V and 1 base from J, with 15 bases in between. The CDR3 loop is CASSLSVGGASNTEAFF. The CDR3 DNA reads TGTGCCAGCAGTTTATCCGTCGGGGGGGCATCGAACACTGAAGCTTTCTTT.

The genes are TRBV7-9 and TRBJ2-3; a possible D gene is TRBD1 (5 bases). The V end lost 5 bases, the J end lost 3 bases, and 18 bases lay between the germline ends. Germline values: CDR1 SEHNR, CDR2 FQNEAQ (reference sequence). The CDR3 totals 16 residues. For the CDR3, the DNA is TGTGCCAGCAGCCCTCCCCAGGGTTTCCGAACAGATACGCAGTATTTT. As protein: CASSPPQGFRTDTQYF.

Only one count was recorded for this clone. The chain couples TRBV4-3 to TRBJ1-2; TRBD1 matches at 10 bases. This CDR3 has 15 residues. Germline V lookup: CDR1 LGHNA, CDR2 YSLEER. V lost 0 bases to trimming and J lost 7 bases; unmatched junction nucleotides: 5. CDR3 protein: CASSQDRQGAGGYTF. In DNA, the CDR3 is TGCGCCAGCAGCCAAGACCGACAGGGGGCAGGTGGCTACACCTTC.

This clone was recorded only once. The V and J genes are TRBV27 and TRBJ1-2, with TRBD1 matching over 9 bases. The CDR3 spans 15 residues. With 8 bases clipped from V and 1 base from J, the junction kept 8 bases outside the gene matches. The germline CDR1 and CDR2 sequences are MNHEY and SMNVEV (reference sequence). CDR3 nucleotide sequence: TGTGCCAGCGGGAATCGACAGGGGGGTAACTATGGCTACACCTTC. It encodes CASGNRQGGNYGYTF.

This chain joins TRBV5-1 and TRBJ1-5, with 11 nucleotides matching TRBD1. J gave up 6 bases and V 2 bases, and 1 base lay outside the gene matches. The germline V gene encodes CDR1 SGHRS and CDR2 YFSETQ. The CDR3 sequence is 14 residues long. The chain's CDR3 is CASSLGQGAQPQHF. CDR3 nucleotide sequence: TGCGCCAGCAGCTTAGGACAGGGGGCTCAGCCCCAGCATTTT.

The chain employs TRBV27 and TRBJ2-2; D gene ambiguous. With 2 bases removed from V and 1 base from J, the gap between germline ends came to 5 bases. The CDR3 is 14 residues long. Per the germline V gene, CDR1 is MNHEY and CDR2 is SMNVEV (reference sequence). The CDR3, as DNA: TGTGCCAGCAGTTTAGCAGGGAACACCGGGGAGCTGTTTTTT. This translates into CASSLAGNTGELFF.

The V gene is TRBV27, the J gene TRBJ2-7; the match to TRBD1 covers 8 bases. V lost 5 bases and J lost 6; bases outside the gene matches: 12. The CDR3 totals 15 residues. Looked up from germline, CDR1 is MNHEY and CDR2 is SMNVEV (reference sequence). CDR3 bases: TGTGCCAGCAGTCCCCTTTACTCCAGGGGGCTCGAGCAGTACTTC. Its protein product is CASSPLYSRGLEQYF.

J is TRBJ1-5 and V is TRBV7-4, with 9 nucleotides matching TRBD1. The CDR3 runs 15 residues. With V trimmed by 6 bases and J by 4 bases, 7 bases remained unmatched. The germline V gene encodes CDR1 SGHVT and CDR2 SQSDAQ. The CDR3 spells CASSHPGQGNQPQHF. CDR3 in DNA: TGTGCCAGCAGTCACCCGGGACAGGGAAATCAGCCCCAGCATTTT.

The genes are TRBV5-1 and TRBJ2-3; 10 bases are shared with TRBD2. Germline loops: CDR1 SGHRS, CDR2 YFSETQ. Trimming removed 0 bases from V and 2 bases from J; junction bases left unmatched: 3. CDR3 length: 16 amino acids. The CDR3 DNA follows: TGCGCCAGCAGCTTGGGTACTAGCGGGATCACAGATACGCAGTATTTT. This encodes CASSLGTSGITDTQYF.